This T cell receptor beta chain came from a study of cytomegalovirus exposure and HLA in healthy donors. This CDR3 comprises 13 residues. V lost 5 bases, J lost 1 base, and 5 bases lay in between. Germline V lookup: CDR1 SGHAT, CDR2 FQNNGV. The PCR made use of 60 Vbeta and 13 Jbeta primers. Repertoires were generated with immunoSEQ multiplex PCR, while TCRdb's copy carries only in-frame clones and drops some. The sample includes approximately 150,000 clones, roughly 64% seen only once; the top ten take 2.5% to 3.5%. Sequencing used PBMCs. This TCR derives from a woman aged 30 to 39 in good health and CMV-seropositive. The chain recombines TRBV11-2 with TRBJ2-2; D remains ambiguous. CDR3 in DNA: TGTGCCAGCAGCCCGGTGAACACCGGGGAGCTGTTTTTT. Encoded protein: CASSPVNTGELFF. The variable domain in full, completed from reference TRBV11-2 and TRBJ2-2, reads EAGVAQSPRYKIIEKRQSVAFWCNPISGHATLYWYQQILGQGPKLLIQFQNNGVVDDSQLPKDRFSAERLKGVDSTLKIQPAKLEDSAVYLCASSPVNTGELFFGEGSRLTVL.